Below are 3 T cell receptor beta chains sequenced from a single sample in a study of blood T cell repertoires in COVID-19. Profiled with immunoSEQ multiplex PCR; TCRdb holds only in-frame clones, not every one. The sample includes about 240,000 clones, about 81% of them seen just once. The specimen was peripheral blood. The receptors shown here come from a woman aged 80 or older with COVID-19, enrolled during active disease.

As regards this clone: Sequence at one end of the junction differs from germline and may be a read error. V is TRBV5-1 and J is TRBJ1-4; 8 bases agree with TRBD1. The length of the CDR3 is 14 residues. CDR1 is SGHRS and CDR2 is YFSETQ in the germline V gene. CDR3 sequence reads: CASRLQGGDEKLFF. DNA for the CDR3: TGCGCCAGCCGCTTACAGGGGGGTGACGAAAAACTGTTTTTT.

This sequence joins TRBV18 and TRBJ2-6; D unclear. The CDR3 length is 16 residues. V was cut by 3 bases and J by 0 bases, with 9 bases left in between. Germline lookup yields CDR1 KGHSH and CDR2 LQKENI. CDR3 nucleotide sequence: TGTGCCAGCTCACCCCCACAGAGCTCTGGGGCCAACGTCCTGACTTTC. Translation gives CASSPPQSSGANVLTF.

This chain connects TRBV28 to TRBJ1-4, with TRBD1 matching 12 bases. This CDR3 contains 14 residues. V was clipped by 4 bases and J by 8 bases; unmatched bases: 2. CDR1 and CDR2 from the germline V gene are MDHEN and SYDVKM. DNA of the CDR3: TGTGCCAGCAGTTCCGGGACAGGGGGCGAAAAACTGTTTTTT. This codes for CASSSGTGGEKLFF. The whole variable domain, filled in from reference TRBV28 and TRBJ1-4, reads DVKVTQSSRYLVKRTGEKVFLECVQDMDHENMFWYRQDPGLGLRLIYFSYDVKMKEKGDIPEGYSVSREKKERFSLILESASTNQTSMYLCASSSGTGGEKLFFGSGTQLSVL.